The clone carrying this T cell receptor beta chain was picked up one time. Its antigen is unidentified. The sample originates from a study of cytomegalovirus exposure and HLA in healthy donors. Study-wide findings and caveats: While the bulk of TCR sequences proved rare, some public TCRs turned up in many donors. When a later analysis compared HLA-associated TCR beta chains with equally common others, the HLA-associated chains turned out to be more clonally expanded and to have lower generation probabilities. Some TCR beta chains (roughly 160 of them) were listed as cytomegalovirus-associated.

The PCR employed 60 Vbeta primers together with 13 Jbeta primers. Repertoires were generated with immunoSEQ multiplex PCR, while TCRdb's copy carries only in-frame clones and drops some. In the table there are hundreds of thousands of clones, over 70% of which are singletons. The CDR3 extends over 12 amino acids. The germline V and J ends were trimmed by 6 bases and 6 bases, with 11 bases remaining between them. Germline loops: CDR1 SNHLY, CDR2 FYNNEI. This clonotype was sampled from a woman aged 55 to 70 in good health and CMV-seropositive. The chain combines TRBV2 with TRBJ1-1, with D possibly matching TRBD1 (5 bases). Specimen: PBMCs. CDR3 in amino acids: CASSGGFAEAFF. The CDR3 DNA follows: TGTGCCAGCAGCGGGGGGTTCGCTGAAGCTTTCTTT.